The entry below describes one T cell receptor beta chain. The specificity of this receptor is unknown. No base qualities exist here, and no much larger clone lies one base off it. The immunoSEQ assay was used to generate TCR beta chain sequences from genomic DNA. The published analysis was carried out like this. CDR3 sequences that did not begin with the conserved framework cysteine at position 104 were removed by hand. To get clonality, the normalized Shannon's Diversity Index was subtracted from one, giving values from 0 (maximal diversity) to 1 (oligoclonal). Chi-squared comparison-of-proportions tests assessed whether the same CDR3 differed in frequency between samples, such as brain versus blood. Public clonotypes were found through immuneACCESS searches, while the VDJdb browser was used to judge similarity to known antiviral clonotypes. This immuneACCESS table, as held by TCRdb, lists in-frame sequences with V and J called but not all clones. Of the missing ones, under half trace to an unresolved V gene in checked studies; the others have no known cause. The V and J calls and clone size are taken from that table; D and trimming were inferred from the DNA. The sample table contains about 120,000 clones; only one count was recorded for under 95% of them. The top ten clones comprise 3.5% to 4% of the sample.

This record belongs to a study of brain T cells in children with intractable seizures (dated by TCRdb to about 2021). About the study as a whole: Resected brain tissue from fewer than 60 pediatric epilepsy surgery cases was initially screened for immune gene transcripts with a NanoString immunology panel. Among the 12 selected surgery cases, eight also had pre-surgery blood sequenced, leaving four with brain tissue only.

V is pared back by 4 bases and J by 3 bases, with 16 bases lying between the germline termini. CDR1 and CDR2 are read off the germline V gene (reference sequence) as MNHEY and SMNVEV. Including the terminal cysteine and phenylalanine, the CDR3 comprises 16 residues. The retained sequence is limited to the CDR3, 48 bases, with the frame set at the first base. What the time point label conveys for this sample: resected brain tissue, or blood drawn just prior to surgery. The surgery cases that showed the highest brain T cell transcript signatures were chosen for TCR beta chain sequencing of brain tissue, and of blood when it was available. Prior to surgery, the patients had been treated with at least one anti-epileptic drug. The TCR-sequenced patients were children whose drug-resistant epilepsy was caused by tuberous sclerosis complex, focal cortical dysplasia, Rasmussen encephalitis or hemimegalencephaly. Blood was drawn right before the epilepsy surgery. Bulk genomic DNA was extracted from unsorted brain tissue and whole blood with the Monarch genomic DNA purification kit.

Broad study findings and their caveats: Because sequencing depth was different between pre-surgery and post-surgery blood, clones absent from the pre-surgery sample may reflect undersampling. Viral specificity was inferred only from CDR3 sequence similarity, and patients' HCMV serostatus was unknown.

The origin of this receptor is a boy under two years old with hemimegalencephaly and intractable seizures. The rearranged chain carries TRBV27 and TRBJ2-4; D gene: possibly TRBD2, on 5 matching bases. This sample comprised peripheral blood, obtained at surgery. The nucleotides are TGTGCCAGCAGTTATAACACGGTTGGAGGCAAAAACATTCAGTACTTC. This codes for CASSYNTVGGKNIQYF.